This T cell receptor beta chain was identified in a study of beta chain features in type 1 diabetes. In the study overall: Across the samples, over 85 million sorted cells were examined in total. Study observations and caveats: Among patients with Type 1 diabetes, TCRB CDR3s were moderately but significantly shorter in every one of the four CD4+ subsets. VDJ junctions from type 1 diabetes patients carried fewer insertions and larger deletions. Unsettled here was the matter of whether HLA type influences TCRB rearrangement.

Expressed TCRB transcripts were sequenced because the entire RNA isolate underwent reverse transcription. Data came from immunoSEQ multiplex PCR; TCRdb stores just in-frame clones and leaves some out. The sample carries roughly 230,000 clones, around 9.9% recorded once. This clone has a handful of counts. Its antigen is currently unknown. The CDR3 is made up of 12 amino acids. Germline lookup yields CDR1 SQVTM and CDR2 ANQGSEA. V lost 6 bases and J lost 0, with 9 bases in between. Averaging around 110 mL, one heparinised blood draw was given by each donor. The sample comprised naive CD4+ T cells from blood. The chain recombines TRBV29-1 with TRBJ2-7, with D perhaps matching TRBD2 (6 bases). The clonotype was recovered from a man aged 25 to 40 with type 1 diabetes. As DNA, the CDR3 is TGCAGCGTCGCCGGGAGCTCCTACGAGCAGTACTTC. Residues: CSVAGSSYEQYF.